This TCR beta chain was identified during a study of T cell clones after liver transplantation. Study details: In this trial, immunosuppression withdrawal was attempted within 2 years of liver transplant. Apart from three HCV-positive recipients, transplants were for non-autoimmune, non-viral reasons. Pre-transplant mixed lymphocyte reactions yielded third-party-reactive TCRbeta sequences as comparators for graft-donor-reactive sequences.

The CDR3 runs 15 residues. Germline V CDR1 and CDR2: SGHTA, FQGNSA. Unmatched junction bases numbered 13, after V lost 4 bases and J lost 7 bases. Clones were sequenced by immunoSEQ multiplex PCR, and TCRdb holds only the in-frame ones, with some missing. The sample shows some 120,000 clones, roughly nine tenths of them seen only once. The count of this clone is one. This specimen consisted of CD4+ T cells from blood, obtained 12 months after liver transplant. The clonotype originates from a human patient who received a liver transplant. Part of the T cell pool may stem from the graft donor. The chain has TRBV7-2 and TRBJ2-7; 7 nucleotides agree with TRBD2. CDR3 nucleotides: TGTGCCAGCAGCTCCCAGGCGGGAGCCCCCTCGGAGCAGTACTTC. It encodes CASSSQAGAPSEQYF.